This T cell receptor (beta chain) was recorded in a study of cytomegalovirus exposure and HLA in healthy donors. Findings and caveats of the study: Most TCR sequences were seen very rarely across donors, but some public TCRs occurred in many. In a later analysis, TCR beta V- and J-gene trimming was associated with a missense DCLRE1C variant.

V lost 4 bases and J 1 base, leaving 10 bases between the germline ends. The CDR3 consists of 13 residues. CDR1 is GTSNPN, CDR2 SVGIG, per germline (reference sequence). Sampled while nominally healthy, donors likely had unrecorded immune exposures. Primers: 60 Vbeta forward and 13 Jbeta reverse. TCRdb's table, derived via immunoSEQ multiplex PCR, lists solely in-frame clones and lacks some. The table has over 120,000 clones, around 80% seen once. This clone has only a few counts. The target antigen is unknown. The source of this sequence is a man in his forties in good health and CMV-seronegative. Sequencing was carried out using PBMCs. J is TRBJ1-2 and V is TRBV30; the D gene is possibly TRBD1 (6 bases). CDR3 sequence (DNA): TGTGCCTGGACAAGGACAGATAACTATGGCTACACCTTC. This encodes CAWTRTDNYGYTF.